In this sample, the clone carrying this TCR beta chain turned up once. The data originate from a study of blood T cell repertoires in COVID-19. Profiled with immunoSEQ multiplex PCR; TCRdb holds only in-frame clones, not every one. This table holds around 130,000 clones, about 88% found once. CDR3 length equals 14 residues. Losses at the gene ends were 1 base for V and 6 bases for J; bases not matched to a gene: 3. CDR1 is LGHDT and CDR2 is YNNKEL in the germline V gene (reference sequence). The source of this sequence is a human donor in a cohort sampled during active COVID-19. The chain combines TRBV3-1 (or the pseudogene TRBV3-2) with TRBJ2-1, with TRBD2 identical over 7 bases. Material for sequencing was peripheral blood. The CDR3 region has the DNA TGTGCCAGCAGCCAAGGCGGGAGTCCCAATGAGCAGTTCTTC. Amino acid sequence: CASSQGGSPNEQFF.